This section outlines one T cell receptor beta chain sequence together with its context. This clonotype was picked up a small number of times. The antigen it binds to is not known. The record has no base qualities; no much larger clone is one base away. V drops 6 bases and J drops 13 bases, leaving 19 bases in between. CDR1 and CDR2 are read off the germline V gene as SGHTA and FQGNSA. The CDR3 goes from the cysteine to the phenylalanine over 13 residues. The kept DNA is CDR3 alone, 39 bases in frame from the first base. The sequencer listed for this sample is Illumina NovaSeq 6000. TCRalpha and TCRbeta cDNA libraries were constructed by 5'RACE with constant-segment primers, with sample barcodes and unique molecular identifiers being introduced. Trizol reagent was used to extract RNA from every sample. Amplification of the libraries took two PCR steps, and the second step added a second sample barcode plus Illumina TruSeq adapters. The libraries were sequenced on an Illumina NovaSeq using 2 x 150 bp paired-end reads. Under the source paper's analysis protocol: Demultiplexing of reads and collapsing into UMI-guided consensus sequences were performed with migec v1.2.7. Using mixcr v2.1.11, the UMI consensuses were aligned to TRA and TRB V and J templates and assembled into clonotypes. Expanded or contracted clonotypes were those called significant by both edgeR and NoisET, with noise models trained on biological replicates. edgeR calls used a false discovery rate-adjusted p below 0.01 and a log2 fold-change threshold of 1. As an exploratory analysis of dynamics, max-normalized trajectories of the 1000 most abundant clonotypes were examined by PCA with hierarchical clustering. Separately sequenced CD4+ and CD8+ repertoires were used to assign the CD4 or CD8 phenotype of responding clones. Through fastp at Q25 and MiXCR, TCRdb rebuilt clones from the public reads, retaining in-frame beta chains. Rows with a matching CDR3 protein are joined into one entry that keeps the most common DNA and genes. The V and J calls come from TCRdb's annotation, not from the publication. Here the sample has some 180,000 distinct CDR3 sequences; approximately 17% occur a single time. The ten top clones hold more than 3% of the sample.

This specimen belongs to a study of T-cell memory formation after mild COVID-19 (dated by TCRdb to about 2021). For context, the study as a whole: TCR sequence clusters from the two donors were found to be largely donor specific. T-cell clones expanding and contracting after mild COVID-19 in two donors were tracked by longitudinal TCRalpha and TCRbeta repertoire sequencing. Two young, previously healthy adult volunteers, one female and one male, were included in the cohort. General study outcomes and caveats: Some responding clones were detected in pre-infection memory, suggesting pre-existing cross-reactive memory T cells joined the SARS-CoV-2 response. Only a couple of mild cases were covered by the study, and larger cohorts that include severe cases with pre-infection samples were considered necessary. Contracting CD4+ clones appeared mostly in the CM and EM memory subsets, whereas CD8+ clones were enriched in EMRA. Balanced CD4/CD8 phenotypes were observed for clones contracting from day 15 to 85, whereas a bias towards CD4+ was observed for a second wave of clones expanding from day 15 to 37. SARS-CoV-2 specificity was not confirmed for the second-wave clones peaking on day 37.

PBMCs were isolated by Ficoll-Paque density gradient centrifugation. Sequenced input: PBMCs or a T cell subset sorted from them (not recorded which). This clonotype originated in a man between 18 and 35 years old who had mild COVID-19 (a few samples of this study predate the infection). The sample titles of this study are shuffled in the database, so cell type and time point are left out; the donor was told from shared clones. Recombination connected TRBV7-2 to TRBJ1-5; TRBD1 is a weak D gene call, 5 bases matching. The CDR3 corresponds to CASSINSDTLQHF. The nucleotides read TGTGCCAGCAGTATAAATTCGGACACCCTACAGCATTTT.